This T cell receptor beta chain was documented in a study of blood T cell repertoires in COVID-19 (dated by TCRdb to about 2020). Background on the whole study: Samples covering the acute and convalescent phases of COVID-19 were provided by collaborators in the United States, Italy and Spain. Deeply sampled blood TCRbeta repertoires from subjects exposed to, actively infected with, or recovered from COVID-19 were included in the dataset. The repertoires were released in a freely available public database meant as a resource for research on the immune response to SARS-CoV-2. Sample metadata almost always included a de-identified subject ID, COVID-19 status, age in years and sex. Where available, HLA class I and class II types were obtained from metadata supplied by the sample provider rather than from assay-based typing. The samples were drawn from the first 160 participants of the ongoing ImmuneRACE study and from some 1,300 subjects provided by 6 global collaborators. The prospective study material was composed of cDNA or gDNA derived from T cells, B-cell-depleted T cells, or PBMCs. Findings and caveats that apply to the study as a whole: The amount of clinical and demographic metadata varied by source and participant and was provided uncurated.

Including the terminal cysteine and phenylalanine, the CDR3 comprises 15 residues. Just the 45-base CDR3 DNA is kept, in frame starting at base 1. Reading the germline V gene gives CDR1 MDHEN and CDR2 SYDVKM. Unmatched junction bases come to 9, with V trimmed by 9 bases and J by 3 bases. This clone occurred once. No cognate antigen has been identified for it. Base qualities are not at hand, and no much larger clone is one base apart. TCRbeta CDR3 regions were amplified from genomic DNA using the immunoSEQ Assay, a bias-controlled multiplex PCR. Regarding the original processing steps: The number of nucleated cells in each sample was estimated by amplification of reference gene primers within the assay. To quantify the absolute abundance of each unique TCRbeta CDR3 rearrangement, sequence reads were collapsed and filtered. Productive Simpson clonality was computed per sample as the square root of Simpson's diversity index over productive rearrangements. Entries here come from immuneACCESS through TCRdb and include only in-frame sequences with V and J called. Some clones fail to appear in such tables; in the studies checked, an unresolved V gene covers under half of the shortfall, and the cause of the remainder is unknown. For V, J and clone size, that table is used; D and trimming come from the DNA. In all, the sample holds around 310,000 clones, and 80% to 90% of those were seen once. Clones ranked in the top ten supply over 4.5% of the sample.

Enrolling through a virtual design, the prospective study's participants ranged in age from roughly 18 to 89 years and lived across roughly 23 United States geographic areas. In the prospective study, participants were assigned to cohorts based on the clinical history participants reported in a screening survey and a study questionnaire. Recovered participants in ImmuneRACE Cohort 3 were defined as having two consecutive negative NP/OP PCR tests, clearance from a healthcare professional, or resolution of symptoms. In the prospective study, mobile phlebotomists collected whole blood, serum and a nasopharyngeal or oropharyngeal swab from each participant. Prospective study participants could optionally give additional blood draws and questionnaires over an approximately 2-month period. Prospective study blood samples were shipped either frozen or at room temperature before DNA extraction.

This TCR came from a man aged 25 to 40 who had recovered from COVID-19. The V gene is TRBV28 and the J gene is TRBJ2-3; 10 junctional bases match TRBD2. The sequenced sample consisted of PBMCs or T cells enriched from blood (not recorded which). The sequence in DNA is TGTGCCAGTAGGGGGCTAGCGGGGGTTACAGATACGCAGTATTTT. The resulting protein is CASRGLAGVTDTQYF.